The clone carrying this T cell receptor beta chain was found a few times. The sample originates from a study of technical replicates of blood from several donors. Assay: immunoSEQ multiplex PCR; the TCRdb copy retains only in-frame clones and omits some. The sample has roughly 14,000 clones; more than 75% are singletons. This clonotype was sampled from a human donor in good health. What was sequenced was PBMCs.

The DNA of the CDR3 is TGTGCCAGCAGTGAAGAGGGGACAGGGGCTGGCTACACCTTC. This codes for CASSEEGTGAGYTF. The V gene is TRBV6-1, the J gene TRBJ1-2; TRBD1 matches 10 bases. CDR1 is MNHNS, CDR2 SASEGT, per germline. The CDR3 spans 14 residues. The V segment lost 1 base and the J segment 7 bases; nucleotides outside the gene matches: 3.